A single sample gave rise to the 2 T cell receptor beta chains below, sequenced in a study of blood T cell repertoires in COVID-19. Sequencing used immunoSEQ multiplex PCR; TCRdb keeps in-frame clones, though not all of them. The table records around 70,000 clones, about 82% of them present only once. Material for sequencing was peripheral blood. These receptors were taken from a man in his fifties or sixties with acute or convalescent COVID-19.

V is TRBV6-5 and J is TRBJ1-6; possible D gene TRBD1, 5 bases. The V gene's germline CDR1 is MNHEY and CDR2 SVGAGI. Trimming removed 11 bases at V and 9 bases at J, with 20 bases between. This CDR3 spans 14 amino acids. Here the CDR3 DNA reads TGTGCCTGCCGAGGGACTTCGGGTGGTTCACCCCTCCACTTT. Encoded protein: CACRGTSGGSPLHF.

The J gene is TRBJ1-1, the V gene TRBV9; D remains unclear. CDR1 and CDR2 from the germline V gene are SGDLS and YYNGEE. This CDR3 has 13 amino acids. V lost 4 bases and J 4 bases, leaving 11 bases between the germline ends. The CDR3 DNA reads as TGTGCCAGCAGCCTGGGCGGAGGCACTGAAGCTTTCTTT. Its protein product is CASSLGGGTEAFF.